The next 20 T cell receptor beta chains were all read from a single sample in a study of T cells in localized non-small cell lung cancer (dated by TCRdb to the early 2020s). Receptor amplification or capture employed the immunoSEQ multiplex PCR assay. TCRdb provides this immuneACCESS table in a form limited to in-frame rearrangements. Some clones are lacking; in checked studies, under half of them reflect an unresolved V gene, and why the rest are absent is not known. A total of more than 20,000 clones appear in this sample, approximately 84% of them only once. The ten biggest clones cover around 5% of the sample. The material sequenced was PBMCs, taken before any cancer treatment. The receptor source for this set is a man between 35 and 75 years old with stage II lung adenocarcinoma.

The rearrangement links TRBV5-4 to TRBJ2-5; D is undetermined. Deletions cut 4 bases from V and 7 bases from J, with 8 bases between. CDR1 is SGHNT and CDR2 is YYREEE in the germline V gene (reference sequence). The CDR3 length is 11 residues. The CDR3 DNA follows: TGTGCCAGCAGCGATAAGGGGACCCAGTACTTC. This translates into CASSDKGTQYF.

The chain couples TRBV11-3 to TRBJ2-2, with TRBD1 matching over 9 bases. Unmatched junction bases numbered 9, after V lost 5 bases and J lost 5 bases. The length of the CDR3 is 16 residues. Germline CDR1 SGHNT, CDR2 YENEEA. The CDR3 region has the DNA TGTGCCAGCAGCCCCCAGACAGGGGGTAAAACCGGGGAGCTGTTTTTT. Translation gives CASSPQTGGKTGELFF. Together with reference TRBV11-3 and TRBJ2-2, the CDR3 gives the full variable domain: EAGVVQSPRYKIIEKKQPVAFWCNPISGHNTLYWYLQNLGQGPELLIRYENEEAVDDSQLPKDRFSAERLKGVDSTLKIQPAELGDSAVYLCASSPQTGGKTGELFFGEGSRLTVL.

This chain joins TRBV5-4 and TRBJ1-4; D uncertain. Trimming removed 3 bases from V and 4 bases from J, with 10 bases in between. CDR1 and CDR2 (germline): SGHNT, YYREEE (reference sequence). The CDR3 loop spans 14 amino acids. CDR3 protein: CASSSWGGNEKLFF. The CDR3 region has the DNA TGTGCCAGCAGCTCGTGGGGAGGTAATGAAAAACTGTTTTTT.

The chain links TRBV19 to TRBJ2-7; D gene ambiguous. Trimming took off 5 bases at V and 5 bases at J, with 10 bases between the two ends. Germline V gene lookup returns CDR1 LNHDA and CDR2 SQIVND (reference sequence). The CDR3 is made up of 12 amino acids. The CDR3 DNA is TGTGCCAGTAGTGGGGTGAGCGACGAGCAGTACTTC. Its protein product is CASSGVSDEQYF. The complete variable domain, with remaining parts taken from reference TRBV19 and TRBJ2-7, reads DGGITQSPKYLFRKEGQNVTLSCEQNLNHDAMYWYRQDPGQGLRLIYYSQIVNDFQKGDIAEGYSVSREKKESFPLTVTSAQKNPTAFYLCASSGVSDEQYFGPGTRLTVT.

The chain is built from TRBV7-2 and TRBJ1-2; D is uncertain. V shed 5 bases and J shed 2 bases, with 12 bases lying between them. Germline values: CDR1 SGHTA, CDR2 FQGNSA. This CDR3 region has 14 residues. The CDR3 sequence: CASSRDPANYGYTF. DNA for the CDR3: TGTGCCAGCAGCCGGGATCCTGCGAACTATGGCTACACCTTC.

This clone appeared a single time. The rearrangement joins TRBV18 to TRBJ1-1; TRBD1 is a possible D gene (6 bases). Trimming shortened V by 6 bases and J by 5 bases, and 16 bases separated the two germline ends. Germline assignment: CDR1 KGHSH and CDR2 LQKENI. The CDR3 has 14 residues. The CDR3 bases are TGTGCCAGCTCCCAACAGGGTTTTGGGACTGAAGCTTTCTTT. It specifies CASSQQGFGTEAFF.

The chain uses TRBV7-9 and TRBJ2-1; TRBD2 aligns across 11 bases. V lost 1 base to trimming and J lost 8 bases; unmatched junction nucleotides: 7. There are 16 residues in the CDR3. Germline values: CDR1 SEHNR, CDR2 FQNEAQ (reference sequence). In nucleotides, the CDR3 is TGTGCCAGCAGCTTAGGCTTAGCGGGAGGGACCGATGAGCAGTTCTTC. As protein: CASSLGLAGGTDEQFF.

This clone turned up a few times. The rearrangement joins TRBV10-1 to TRBJ2-3; D is uncertain. Germline CDR1 WNHNN, CDR2 SYGVQD (reference sequence). V shed 8 bases and J shed 2 bases, with 14 bases lying between them. The CDR3 consists of 14 residues. For the CDR3, the DNA is TGCGCCAGCCGACCAGACTTTACCACAGATACGCAGTATTTT. It yields the protein CASRPDFTTDTQYF.

This chain connects TRBV7-2 to TRBJ2-1; 12 nucleotides align to TRBD2. Germline trimming cut 5 bases from V and 8 bases from J; bases unmatched to any gene: 16. The CDR3 contains 18 residues. CDR1 SGHTA and CDR2 FQGNSA come from the germline V gene. The CDR3 reads CASSLLRLAGVGMDEQFF. For the CDR3, the DNA is TGTGCCAGCAGCCTACTCAGACTAGCGGGAGTCGGTATGGATGAGCAGTTCTTC.

This sequence joins TRBV7-6 and TRBJ2-4, with 8 positions matching TRBD2. Germline V lookup: CDR1 SGHVS, CDR2 FNYEAQ. CDR3 size: 13 residues. Germline trimming cut 7 bases from V and 8 bases from J; bases unmatched to any gene: 7. The CDR3 spells CASITVGGDIQYF. The CDR3 DNA reads TGTGCCAGCATTACAGTCGGGGGGGACATTCAGTACTTC.

The genes are TRBV5-1 and TRBJ1-1, with D possibly being TRBD1 (6 bases). V was clipped by 0 bases and J by 9 bases, with 12 bases between them. The CDR3 sequence is 13 residues long. Germline CDR1 and CDR2: SGHRS and YFSETQ. This chain's CDR3 is CASSLEPTGKAFF. DNA for the CDR3: TGCGCCAGCAGCTTGGAACCTACAGGGAAAGCTTTCTTT.

CDR3 DNA sequence: TGTGCCTGGAACCGGGGGCAGGGGAATTCACCCCTCCACTTT. Translated: CAWNRGQGNSPLHF. The J gene is TRBJ1-6, the V gene TRBV30; TRBD1 might be the D (6 bases). Trimming cost V 4 bases and J 7 bases, with 14 bases left between them. This CDR3 has 14 amino acids. Germline V CDR1 and CDR2: GTSNPN, SVGIG (reference sequence).

The chain recombines TRBV11-2 with TRBJ2-1, with D perhaps matching TRBD2 (6 bases). There are 15 residues in the CDR3. The V and J ends lost 5 bases and 8 bases respectively, with 19 bases between them. Germline CDR1 SGHAT, CDR2 FQNNGV. CDR3 sequence (DNA): TGTGCCAGCAGCCCGTGGAACACGGGAGCGGATGAGCAGTTCTTC. This translates into CASSPWNTGADEQFF. The full variable domain, rest sourced from reference TRBV11-2 and TRBJ2-1, is EAGVAQSPRYKIIEKRQSVAFWCNPISGHATLYWYQQILGQGPKLLIQFQNNGVVDDSQLPKDRFSAERLKGVDSTLKIQPAKLEDSAVYLCASSPWNTGADEQFFGPGTRLTVL.

The rearrangement joins TRBV5-1 to TRBJ2-2; either TRBD1 or TRBD2 may fit D (5 bases each). Trimming left V 4 bases short and J 2 bases short, with 12 bases between. The CDR3 sequence is 15 residues long. CDR1 is SGHRS and CDR2 is YFSETQ in the germline V gene. The CDR3 nucleotides are TGCGCCAGCAGCCTGGGACGGCTCAACACCGGGGAGCTGTTTTTT. Protein sequence: CASSLGRLNTGELFF.

With regard to this clone: At one of its ends the junction is not consistent with the germline gene, which may arise from a read error. V is TRBV2 and J is TRBJ1-2, with D uncertain. The CDR3 sequence is 16 residues long. Germline V gene lookup returns CDR1 SNHLY and CDR2 FYNNEI. The CDR3 loop is CATSSLADRVGYGYTF. The CDR3 nucleotides read TGTGCCACCAGTTCTTTGGCAGATCGAGTAGGGTATGGCTACACCTTC.

J is TRBJ2-7 and V is TRBV9, with 7 bases lining up with TRBD1. The germline V gene has CDR1 SGDLS and CDR2 YYNGEE. Germline trimming cut 4 bases from V and 3 bases from J; bases unmatched to any gene: 10. This CDR3 has 15 residues. Here the CDR3 DNA reads TGTGCCAGCAGCCCTCAGACAGGGTCGTTCTACGAGCAGTACTTC. Its protein is CASSPQTGSFYEQYF. Together with reference TRBV9 and TRBJ2-7, the CDR3 gives the full variable domain: DSGVTQTPKHLITATGQRVTLRCSPRSGDLSVYWYQQSLDQGLQFLIQYYNGEERAKGNILERFSAQQFPDLHSELNLSSLELGDSALYFCASSPQTGSFYEQYFGPGTRLTVT.

V usage is TRBV19 and J usage is TRBJ1-2, with D perhaps TRBD1 (6 bases). Trimming stripped 5 bases from V and 0 bases from J, with 13 bases between. Germline-derived CDR1 and CDR2 are LNHDA and SQIVND (reference sequence). The CDR3 has 15 amino acids. This chain's CDR3 is CASSAWDIANYGYTF. The CDR3 DNA reads TGTGCCAGTAGTGCCTGGGACATCGCTAACTATGGCTACACCTTC.

V and J are TRBV11-3 and TRBJ2-1; 8 bases line up with TRBD2. The junction had 11 bases not matched to a gene; V was cut back by 0 bases and J by 10 bases. The length of the CDR3 is 16 residues. Germline CDR1 reads SGHNT; CDR2 reads YENEEA. The CDR3 reads CASSLDSASGREEQFF. The CDR3 coding sequence is TGTGCCAGCAGCTTAGATAGTGCTAGCGGGCGGGAAGAGCAGTTCTTC.

The chain combines TRBV6-5 with TRBJ2-7; D is uncertain. Trimming took 8 bases from V and 4 from J, leaving 15 bases between them. Germline loops: CDR1 MNHEY, CDR2 SVGAGI. The CDR3 is 13 residues long. CDR3 in amino acids: CASGPPTPYEQYF. In DNA form, the CDR3 reads TGTGCCAGCGGGCCACCGACCCCTTACGAGCAGTACTTC.

The chain uses TRBV6-6 and TRBJ2-7; 8 bases match TRBD1. V shed 6 bases and J 3 bases; nucleotides not matched to a gene: 7. Germline CDR1 reads MNHNY; CDR2 reads SVGAGI (reference sequence). This CDR3 comprises 14 residues. The CDR3 nucleotides are TGTGCCAGCAGAGGCGGACAGGGTTACTACGAGCAGTACTTC. The encoded protein is CASRGGQGYYEQYF.